These 25 T cell receptor beta chains share one sample of origin, sequenced in a study of T-cell reconstitution after alpha-beta-depleted transplantation in children. Unique molecular identifiers featured in how the TCRbeta library was prepared. TCRdb redid the calling of the PCR reads with MiXCR, one entry per CDR3 protein. The sample yields fewer than 150,000 distinct CDR3 sequences, 23% seen once. The sample was PBMCs, mostly from graft donor cells, taken 180 days after TCRalphabeta/CD19-depleted stem cell transplant. The receptors here all came from a male patient under 10 years old who had a stem cell transplant for chronic granulomatous disease, so the T cells may come from the graft donor.

This clonotype has only one observation. This sequence joins TRBV12-3 or TRBV12-4 and TRBJ1-1, with no clear D. CDR3 length: 14 residues. The V end lost 3 bases, the J end lost 1 base, and 9 bases lay between the germline ends. DNA of the CDR3: TGTGCCAGCAGTTTTGGGTGGACGAACACTGAAGCTTTCTTT. This gives the protein CASSFGWTNTEAFF.

This clonotype has ten or more counts. The rearrangement joins TRBV29-1 to TRBJ2-5; no clear D. V was shortened by 3 bases and J by 5 bases, with 13 bases between the two germline ends. Per germline, CDR1 SQVTM and CDR2 ANQGSEA. The CDR3 runs 13 residues. The CDR3 DNA sequence: TGCAGCGTTGACCCGGCAGGCGCCGAGACCCAGTACTTC. Translating gives CSVDPAGAETQYF.

In its sample, this clonotype was seen once. This sequence joins TRBV7-9 and TRBJ1-4; D ambiguous. This CDR3 has 14 amino acids. V was shortened by 2 bases and J by 6 bases, with 10 bases between the two germline ends. In germline, CDR1 is SEHNR, CDR2 FQNEAQ (reference sequence). CDR3 amino acids: CASSLYGEDEKLFF. The DNA of the CDR3 is TGTGCCAGCAGCTTATATGGGGAGGATGAAAAACTGTTTTTT.

The chain couples TRBV27 to TRBJ2-5, with no clear D. V dropped 3 bases and J dropped 5 bases, with 13 bases sitting between them. Looked up from germline, CDR1 is MNHEY and CDR2 is SMNVEV (reference sequence). CDR3 length: 14 residues. The DNA of the CDR3 is TGTGCCAGCAGTTTCAGTCCTGGATCGGAGACCCAGTACTTC. Residues: CASSFSPGSETQYF.

This clonotype was seen ten or more times. This chain connects TRBV7-6 to TRBJ2-3; D is uncertain. CDR3 length: 13 amino acids. Germline CDR1 and CDR2: SGHVS and FNYEAQ. Trimming stripped 5 bases from V and 4 bases from J, with 10 bases between. CDR3 in amino acids: CASSGLGPDTQYF. DNA for the CDR3: TGTGCCAGCAGCGGTCTAGGTCCAGATACGCAGTATTTT.

The sample holds a few counts of this clonotype. The chain carries TRBV20-1 and TRBJ2-1; D gene ambiguous. The CDR3 length is 14 residues. V was shortened by 2 bases and J by 4 bases, with 12 bases between the two germline ends. Looked up from germline, CDR1 is DFQATT and CDR2 is SNEGSKA (reference sequence). This CDR3 reads CSARTGNSYNEQFF. CDR3 coding DNA: TGCAGTGCTAGAACCGGAAACTCTTACAATGAGCAGTTCTTC.

This clonotype was counted a few times. The chain couples TRBV5-1 to TRBJ2-7, with D perhaps TRBD2 (6 bases). The V and J ends lost 5 bases and 3 bases respectively, with 12 bases between them. Germline V gene sequence: CDR1 SGHRS, CDR2 YFSETQ. CDR3 size: 13 residues. The CDR3 nucleotides read TGCGCCAGCAGTCCTGAGGGACTCTACGAGCAGTACTTC. Amino acid sequence: CASSPEGLYEQYF.

The table lists this clonotype with many counts. The CDR3 bases are TGTGCCAGCAGCTTAAGGGCTAGCGGCTCCTACAATGAGCAGTTCTTC. It encodes CASSLRASGSYNEQFF. The chain employs TRBV7-2 and TRBJ2-1; 7 positions agree with TRBD2. Germline V gives CDR1 SGHTA, CDR2 FQGNSA. The J segment lost 0 bases and the V segment lost 2 bases, leaving 4 bases of the junction unmatched. The CDR3 runs 16 residues.

J is TRBJ2-2 and V is TRBV25-1; D is unclear. This CDR3 has 13 amino acids. Trimming removed 1 base from V and 6 bases from J, with 6 bases in between. The germline gives CDR1 MGHDK, CDR2 SYGVNS. The CDR3 reads CASSEWVPGELFF. CDR3 sequence (DNA): TGTGCCAGCAGTGAATGGGTCCCCGGGGAGCTGTTTTTT.

The chain is built from TRBV7-2 and TRBJ2-7; TRBD1 aligns across 9 bases. The germline V gene encodes CDR1 SGHTA and CDR2 FQGNSA. V gave up 4 bases and J gave up 4 bases; unmatched junction bases: 5. The CDR3 contains 14 residues. CDR3 sequence reads: CASSSYRGQYEQYF. The CDR3 DNA reads as TGTGCCAGCAGCTCCTACAGGGGGCAGTACGAGCAGTACTTC.

This clonotype was recorded many times. This chain connects TRBV6-2 or TRBV6-3 to TRBJ2-1, with 11 bases fitting TRBD2. V was pared by 6 bases and J by 2 bases, with 3 bases of the junction left unmatched. CDR1 and CDR2 (germline): MNHEY, SVGEGT. The CDR3 contains 15 residues. This chain's CDR3 is CASSTLAGAYNEQFF. CDR3 in DNA: TGTGCCAGCAGCACACTAGCGGGGGCCTACAATGAGCAGTTCTTC.

This clonotype was recorded many times. The genes are TRBV5-1 and TRBJ2-3, with D uncertain. This CDR3 contains 14 residues. Germline V CDR1 and CDR2: SGHRS, YFSETQ. V was cut by 4 bases and J by 2 bases, with 11 bases left in between. This CDR3 is CASSRTVTTDTQYF. The CDR3 DNA is TGCGCCAGCAGCCGGACCGTAACCACAGATACGCAGTATTTT.

This clonotype has more than one count but fewer than ten. The V and J genes are TRBV20-1 and TRBJ2-5; no definite D call. There are 15 residues in the CDR3. Trimming removed 0 bases from V and 5 bases from J, with 16 bases in between. The germline gives CDR1 DFQATT, CDR2 SNEGSKA (reference sequence). For the CDR3, the DNA is TGCAGTGCTAGAGATCCCGTAGGCTACCTGGAGACCCAGTACTTC. Encoded protein: CSARDPVGYLETQYF.

This clonotype was counted between two and nine times. V is TRBV4-2 and J is TRBJ2-1, with TRBD1 identical over 7 bases. CDR3 length: 15 amino acids. Germline CDR1 LGHNA, CDR2 YNFKEQ. V lost 1 base, J lost 9 bases, and 9 bases stayed unmatched. CDR3 loop: CASSQGTGAGGEQFF. CDR3 coding DNA: TGTGCCAGCAGCCAAGGGACAGGTGCTGGGGGTGAGCAGTTCTTC.

The chain recombines TRBV27 with TRBJ2-7; D possibly matches TRBD1 or TRBD2 (5 bases each). V lost 6 bases and J 4 bases, leaving 10 bases between the germline ends. Germline lookup yields CDR1 MNHEY and CDR2 SMNVEV (reference sequence). This CDR3 is built from 12 residues. For the CDR3, the DNA is TGTGCCAGCAGCTGGGACGGATACGAGCAGTACTTC. Translated: CASSWDGYEQYF.

This clonotype was counted at least ten times. The CDR3 sequence: CSASTGTGANVLTF. CDR3 bases: TGCAGTGCTAGTACAGGGACTGGGGCCAACGTCCTGACTTTC. This sequence joins TRBV20-1 and TRBJ2-6; perhaps TRBD1 as D (6 bases). The CDR3 covers 14 residues. The germline CDR1 and CDR2 sequences are DFQATT and SNEGSKA (reference sequence). Trimming took 3 bases from V and 2 from J, leaving 8 bases between them.

This clonotype was detected many times. The chain recombines TRBV20-1 with TRBJ2-2; D ambiguous. V gave up 4 bases and J gave up 4 bases, with 7 bases separating them. The germline V gene encodes CDR1 DFQATT and CDR2 SNEGSKA (reference sequence). This CDR3 region has 12 residues. The CDR3 reads CSATRATGELFF. DNA of the CDR3: TGCAGTGCTACCCGGGCCACCGGGGAGCTGTTTTTT.

The chain uses TRBV30 and TRBJ2-1; D is unresolved. The V gene's germline CDR1 is GTSNPN and CDR2 SVGIG (reference sequence). The CDR3 totals 13 residues. V lost 4 bases and J lost 9, with 16 bases in between. CDR3 nucleotides: TGTGCCTGGACCCTGCGGAGTATGGGTGAGCAGTTCTTC. This sequence encodes CAWTLRSMGEQFF.

This clonotype was observed a handful of times. This chain joins TRBV7-2 and TRBJ2-7; TRBD2 agrees at 12 bases. This CDR3 has 15 residues. Trimming removed 4 bases from V and 4 bases from J; junction bases left unmatched: 5. The germline CDR1 and CDR2 sequences are SGHTA and FQGNSA. The CDR3 DNA reads as TGTGCCAGCAGCTCCGGACTAGCGGGGAATTACGAGCAGTACTTC. Translated, it gives CASSSGLAGNYEQYF.

The rearrangement joins TRBV15 to TRBJ2-7; TRBD1 or TRBD2 may be the D gene (5 bases each). Germline assignment: CDR1 LNHNV and CDR2 YYDKDF (reference sequence). Between the trimmed V and J ends, which lost 3 bases and 0 bases, there was a span of 15 bases. The CDR3 sequence is 16 residues long. CDR3 DNA sequence: TGTGCCACCAGCAGGGGGGACCCAGAAAGCTCCTACGAGCAGTACTTC. Its translation is CATSRGDPESSYEQYF.

This clonotype was observed many times. The V gene is TRBV11-2, the J gene TRBJ1-4; D remains ambiguous. This CDR3 is 11 amino acids long. V was clipped by 6 bases and J by 5 bases, with 4 bases between them. The V gene's germline CDR1 is SGHAT and CDR2 FQNNGV. CDR3 coding DNA: TGTGCCAGCAGTTTCAATGAAAAACTGTTTTTT. Its protein is CASSFNEKLFF.

The genes are TRBV10-3 and TRBJ2-7; 7 bases are a match to TRBD2. The CDR3 has 12 amino acids. Germline values: CDR1 ENHRY, CDR2 SYGVKD. Losses at the gene ends were 10 bases for V and 2 bases for J; bases not matched to a gene: 5. The CDR3 sequence: CATRGVAYEQYF. Written as DNA, the CDR3 is TGTGCCACACGGGGGGTCGCCTACGAGCAGTACTTC.

This clonotype was detected ten times or more. This sequence joins TRBV5-1 and TRBJ2-5, with D unclear. The germline V gene has CDR1 SGHRS and CDR2 YFSETQ. V lost 1 base and J lost 1, with 8 bases in between. There are 14 residues in the CDR3. This CDR3 is CASSLLPLQETQYF. DNA of the CDR3: TGCGCCAGCAGCTTGTTGCCGCTCCAAGAGACCCAGTACTTC.

This clonotype showed up just a few times. J is TRBJ2-3 and V is TRBV29-1, with a possible D match to TRBD2 (5 bases). V gave up 8 bases and J gave up 2 bases, with 11 bases separating them. The length of the CDR3 is 12 residues. In germline, CDR1 is SQVTM, CDR2 ANQGSEA. CDR3 amino acids: CSSKRVTDTQYF. The CDR3 DNA reads as TGCAGCTCAAAGAGGGTCACAGATACGCAGTATTTT.

This clonotype was detected ten times or more. The V call is TRBV3-1, the J call TRBJ1-4; D gene ambiguous. Trimming removed 5 bases at V and 6 bases at J, with 13 bases between. Looked up from germline, CDR1 is LGHDT and CDR2 is YNNKEL (reference sequence). The CDR3 consists of 14 residues. The DNA of the CDR3 is TGTGCCAGCAGCTTCCTTGAGGGTGATGAAAAACTGTTTTTT. Translated: CASSFLEGDEKLFF.